The 8 T cell receptor beta chains listed next were all sequenced from one sample in a study of CD4 T cell repertoires in COVID-19. Method: immunoSEQ multiplex PCR; TCRdb's copy keeps in-frame clones and lacks some. The profile shows approximately 75,000 clones, 83% of them singletons. The sequenced sample was CD4+ T cells from peripheral blood, obtained after recovery from COVID-19. These receptors all stem from a human donor who had COVID-19.

This clone appeared once. The genes are TRBV19 and TRBJ2-3; D ambiguous. This CDR3 contains 15 residues. Germline V gives CDR1 LNHDA, CDR2 SQIVND (reference sequence). Trimming took off 0 bases at V and 3 bases at J, with 10 bases between the two ends. CDR3 sequence (DNA): TGTGCCAGTAGTATAGATATCGGCGGTACAGATACGCAGTATTTT. Translated, it gives CASSIDIGGTDTQYF.

CDR3 loop: CASSTGLAGSYEQYF. The DNA of the CDR3 is TGTGCCAGCAGCACGGGACTAGCGGGATCCTACGAGCAGTACTTC. The V and J genes are TRBV7-9 and TRBJ2-7, with TRBD2 matching over 13 bases. The J segment lost 1 base and the V segment lost 5 bases, leaving 2 bases of the junction unmatched. Germline-derived CDR1 and CDR2 are SEHNR and FQNEAQ (reference sequence). This CDR3 has 15 residues.

The genes are TRBV19 and TRBJ2-1; D call uncertain. The CDR3 covers 12 residues. CDR1 and CDR2 from the germline V gene are LNHDA and SQIVND (reference sequence). Trimming cost V 7 bases and J 4 bases, with 8 bases left between them. Here the CDR3 DNA reads TGTGCCAGTAAAGGAGTTTACAATGAGCAGTTCTTC. It translates to CASKGVYNEQFF.

This chain connects TRBV7-7 to TRBJ2-5, with TRBD2 matching over 7 bases. J was trimmed by 5 bases and V by 0 bases; bases with no gene match: 6. The CDR3 is 15 amino acids. Per germline, CDR1 SSHAT and CDR2 FNYEAQ (reference sequence). The CDR3 DNA reads TGTGCCAGCAGCTTAGCCGGGGGGTTCAAGGAGACCCAGTACTTC. This codes for CASSLAGGFKETQYF.

The chain uses TRBV24-1 and TRBJ2-7, with a weak D call TRBD2 (7 bases). The V end lost 3 bases, the J end lost 4 bases, and 15 bases lay between the germline ends. The germline CDR1 and CDR2 sequences are KGHDR and SFDVKD. This CDR3 is 15 amino acids long. The CDR3 region has the DNA TGTGCCACCAGTGATCCCAGGGAGGGGGTGTACGAGCAGTACTTC. Its translation is CATSDPREGVYEQYF.

V gene TRBV18 combines with J gene TRBJ2-5, with D uncertain. The germline gives CDR1 KGHSH, CDR2 LQKENI. The CDR3 loop spans 13 amino acids. The V gene lost 2 bases and the J gene lost 2 bases, with 6 bases spanning the gap. The CDR3 coding sequence is TGTGCCAGCTCACCAGATCAACAAGAGACCCAGTACTTC. Translation gives CASSPDQQETQYF.

This clone was picked up a small number of times. The rearrangement links TRBV6-5 to TRBJ1-6, with 8 nucleotides matching TRBD1. CDR3 length: 14 amino acids. The germline CDR1 and CDR2 sequences are MNHEY and SVGAGI. Trimming at V came to 8 bases and at J to 11 bases, leaving 11 bases not matched to a gene. The CDR3 region is CASRQGNSKPPLHF. The CDR3, as DNA: TGTGCCAGCCGACAGGGGAACTCTAAGCCACCCCTCCACTTT.

This clone appeared once. CDR3 in DNA: TGTGCCAGTACCACTCAGGGGACAAACACCGGGGAGCTGTTTTTT. It yields the protein CASTTQGTNTGELFF. The V call is TRBV19, the J call TRBJ2-2; TRBD1 might be the D (6 bases). The CDR3 loop spans 15 amino acids. Germline V gene data show CDR1 as LNHDA and CDR2 as SQIVND (reference sequence). V dropped 7 bases and J dropped 2 bases, with 14 bases sitting between them.